This T cell receptor (beta chain) was recorded in a study of type 1 regulatory T cells. Background on the study: T-allo10 is an in vitro-generated, Tr1-enriched CD4 T cell product specific for alloantigen.

One entry per CDR3 protein results from TCRdb running MiXCR on the reads. Of tens of thousands of distinct CDR3 sequences detected, roughly 60% appear once; the ten largest clones hold approximately 1.8%. The table lists this clonotype with a few counts. Its antigen is currently unknown. Germline trimming cut 4 bases from V and 1 base from J; bases unmatched to any gene: 9. CDR1 and CDR2 from the germline V gene are MGHRA and YSYEKL. The CDR3 has 16 amino acids. Sequencing was performed on cultured non-Tr1 T cells, either the whole culture or a sorted T cell fraction (not recorded which). The chain combines TRBV4-1 with TRBJ1-1, with 7 bases fitting TRBD1. This sequence originates from a human donor in good health. Written as DNA, the CDR3 is TGCGCCAGCAGCCGCCCTCCTGCAGGGGGGAACACTGAAGCTTTCTTT. This sequence encodes CASSRPPAGGNTEAFF.